These 30 T cell receptor beta chains share one sample of origin, sequenced in a study of cytomegalovirus exposure and HLA in healthy donors. The PCR used 60 Vbeta and 13 Jbeta primers. The data were produced by immunoSEQ multiplex PCR, yet TCRdb's version contains in-frame clones alone and is incomplete. The sample holds some 180,000 clones, about 90% seen once. The sample was PBMCs. The receptors here all came from a girl under three years old in good health and CMV-seronegative.

The chain recombines TRBV10-3 with TRBJ2-7, with 8 positions matching TRBD1. Trimming at V came to 10 bases and at J to 5 bases, leaving 7 bases not matched to a gene. Germline lookup yields CDR1 ENHRY and CDR2 SYGVKD. This CDR3 comprises 12 residues. CDR3 protein: CATRTGKDEQYF. CDR3 sequence (DNA): TGTGCCACCCGGACAGGGAAGGACGAGCAGTACTTC.

The chain combines TRBV28 with TRBJ1-2, with D possibly being TRBD1 (5 bases). This CDR3 region has 13 residues. Germline V gene lookup returns CDR1 MDHEN and CDR2 SYDVKM. The V gene lost 5 bases and the J gene lost 8 bases, with 15 bases spanning the gap. CDR3 coding DNA: TGTGCCAGCAGTCTCCCGGGACTGCGGGGCTACACCTTC. It encodes CASSLPGLRGYTF.

The chain employs TRBV10-3 and TRBJ2-1; a weak D match, TRBD2 (6 bases). The CDR3 is made up of 17 amino acids. Germline V lookup: CDR1 ENHRY, CDR2 SYGVKD. V was clipped by 0 bases and J by 0 bases, with 12 bases between them. The CDR3 is CAISESRAGSSYNEQFF. In DNA form, the CDR3 reads TGTGCCATCAGTGAGTCTCGGGCCGGGAGCTCCTACAATGAGCAGTTCTTC.

The J gene is TRBJ1-3, the V gene TRBV10-2; D is perhaps TRBD1 (6 bases). Trimming left V 6 bases short and J 0 bases short, with 9 bases between. The CDR3 contains 14 residues. Germline CDR1 reads WSHSY; CDR2 reads SAAADI. CDR3 residues: CASRTGYSGNTIYF. The CDR3 nucleotides are TGCGCCAGCAGAACAGGGTACTCTGGAAACACCATATATTTT.

The chain employs TRBV18 and TRBJ2-7, with TRBD1 identical over 10 bases. In germline, CDR1 is KGHSH, CDR2 LQKENI. This CDR3 contains 14 residues. The V gene end was trimmed by 3 bases and the J gene end by 2 bases; junction bases not matched to a gene: 1. The CDR3 region has the DNA TGTGCCAGCTCACCGGGACAGGGGACCTACGAGCAGTACTTC. This gives the protein CASSPGQGTYEQYF.

The CDR3 DNA reads as TGTGCCTGGAGCCCCTTAAGGGGGGGTGGGAGTGAAAAACTGTTTTTT. This gives the protein CAWSPLRGGGSEKLFF. The J gene is TRBJ1-4, the V gene TRBV30; a possible D gene is TRBD1 (6 bases). Trimming stripped 3 bases from V and 7 bases from J, with 21 bases between. Germline-derived CDR1 and CDR2 are GTSNPN and SVGIG (reference sequence). This CDR3 has 16 amino acids.

The gene calls are TRBV5-1 and TRBJ2-3, with 8 bases matching TRBD1. From germline, CDR1 is SGHRS and CDR2 YFSETQ. Germline trimming cut 1 base from V and 4 bases from J; bases unmatched to any gene: 2. This CDR3 spans 14 amino acids. CDR3 sequence (DNA): TGCGCCAGCAGCTTGTTCAGGGGGCCAGATACGCAGTATTTT. This translates into CASSLFRGPDTQYF.

The chain recombines TRBV7-2 with TRBJ1-5; tentatively, D is TRBD1 (5 bases). This CDR3 is built from 12 residues. Per the germline V gene, CDR1 is SGHTA and CDR2 is FQGNSA. V was clipped by 8 bases and J by 5 bases, with 10 bases between them. As DNA, the CDR3 is TGTGCCAGCCAGGGTCCCGATCAGCCCCAGCATTTT. Translating gives CASQGPDQPQHF.

The rearrangement joins TRBV10-1 to TRBJ2-1; 9 bases are shared with TRBD2. Germline CDR1 and CDR2: WNHNN and SYGVQD (reference sequence). With 4 bases clipped from V and 0 bases from J, the junction kept 7 bases outside the gene matches. This CDR3 has 17 amino acids. In nucleotides, the CDR3 is TGCGCCAGCAGTGTAGCGGGGGCGATTAGCTCCTACAATGAGCAGTTCTTC. Translation: CASSVAGAISSYNEQFF.

V gene TRBV5-1 combines with J gene TRBJ1-1; 11 positions match TRBD1. The V and J ends lost 2 bases and 3 bases, in that order; junction bases with no gene match: 3. Germline CDR1 is SGHRS and CDR2 is YFSETQ. The CDR3 is made up of 15 amino acids. CDR3 in DNA: TGCGCCAGCAGCTTAACGGGACAGGGGGACACTGAAGCTTTCTTT. Translating gives CASSLTGQGDTEAFF.

This sequence joins TRBV29-1 and TRBJ1-3; no reliable D call. Per the germline V gene, CDR1 is SQVTM and CDR2 is ANQGSEA. There are 14 residues in the CDR3. V dropped 5 bases and J dropped 0 bases, with 11 bases sitting between them. In DNA form, the CDR3 reads TGCAGCGTTTCCCTCCTTAGCTCTGGAAACACCATATATTTT. It codes for CSVSLLSSGNTIYF.

The rearrangement uses TRBV29-1 and TRBJ1-3; TRBD1 is a possible D gene (6 bases). The CDR3 loop spans 19 amino acids. The germline gives CDR1 SQVTM, CDR2 ANQGSEA. Trimming removed 0 bases from V and 6 bases from J, with 27 bases in between. As DNA, the CDR3 is TGCAGCGTTGAAGAGAGCGGAGATAAACCTATGACAGGTAAAAACACCATATATTTT. It specifies CSVEESGDKPMTGKNTIYF. The complete variable domain, with remaining parts taken from reference TRBV29-1 and TRBJ1-3, reads SAVISQKPSRDICQRGTSLTIQCQVDSQVTMMFWYRQQPGQSLTLIATANQGSEATYESGFVIDKFPISRPNLTFSTLTVSNMSPEDSSIYLCSVEESGDKPMTGKNTIYFGEGSWLTVV.

As concerns this clone: At one end the junction does not follow the germline gene, possibly because of a read error. The rearrangement joins TRBV7-7 to TRBJ2-5; 7 positions match TRBD1. The CDR3 extends over 20 amino acids. Germline CDR1 SSHAT, CDR2 FNYEAQ (reference sequence). In DNA, the CDR3 is TGTGCTAGCAGCTTAGAAGTCCAGGTAGGGGGCAACAGGCCCCAAGAGACCCAGTACTTC. Amino acids: CASSLEVQVGGNRPQETQYF.

This clone was recorded once. The rearrangement joins TRBV9 to TRBJ2-2; 7 nucleotides agree with TRBD1. Germline CDR1 SGDLS, CDR2 YYNGEE. Trimming at V came to 0 bases and at J to 5 bases, leaving 1 base not matched to a gene. There are 14 residues in the CDR3. The CDR3 coding sequence is TGTGCCAGCAGCGTAGAGGGACAGACCGGGGAGCTGTTTTTT. This codes for CASSVEGQTGELFF.

This clone was detected once. V and J are TRBV10-3 and TRBJ1-6; no clear D. Germline CDR1 and CDR2: ENHRY and SYGVKD. The CDR3 is 15 residues long. V lost 3 bases and J 0 bases, leaving 6 bases between the germline ends. The CDR3 is CAISDSGSYNSPLHF. CDR3 sequence (DNA): TGTGCCATCAGTGATTCCGGCTCCTATAATTCACCCCTCCACTTT.

The chain is built from TRBV5-1 and TRBJ2-3; 9 nucleotides align to TRBD1. The CDR3 sequence is 17 residues long. Germline-derived CDR1 and CDR2 are SGHRS and YFSETQ. V lost 3 bases and J lost 6; bases outside the gene matches: 14. This CDR3 is CASSWNRGPFTGDTQYF. For the CDR3, the DNA is TGCGCCAGCAGCTGGAACAGGGGGCCTTTTACTGGGGATACGCAGTATTTT.

This clone was counted once. This chain links TRBV5-1 with TRBJ2-3; the D is unclear. Germline CDR1 SGHRS, CDR2 YFSETQ. V dropped 4 bases and J dropped 0 bases, with 6 bases sitting between them. This CDR3 has 13 residues. CDR3 DNA sequence: TGCGCCAGCAGCGTCTCTAGCACAGATACGCAGTATTTT. It codes for CASSVSSTDTQYF.

The chain carries TRBV7-6 and TRBJ1-1, with unresolved D. CDR3 size: 12 residues. Germline V CDR1 and CDR2: SGHVS, FNYEAQ. Trimming stripped 0 bases from V and 11 bases from J, with 10 bases between. CDR3 sequence (DNA): TGTGCCAGCAGCTTAGCGGGAGACTCGGCTTTCTTT. Protein product: CASSLAGDSAFF.

CDR3 DNA: TGCGCCAGCAGCTTGGCCACGGGAGGGACTGAAGCTTTCTTT. Protein product: CASSLATGGTEAFF. The chain couples TRBV5-1 to TRBJ1-1, with unresolved D. The CDR3 has 14 residues. The V end lost 0 bases, the J end lost 5 bases, and 11 bases lay between the germline ends. Germline V gives CDR1 SGHRS, CDR2 YFSETQ.

The chain recombines TRBV4-1 with TRBJ2-4, with 8 bases fitting TRBD1. The germline gives CDR1 MGHRA, CDR2 YSYEKL. Germline trimming cut 1 base from V and 8 bases from J; bases unmatched to any gene: 7. The CDR3 loop spans 15 amino acids. The DNA of the CDR3 is TGCGCCAGCAGCCAAGGGACAGGGAATTCGGACATTCAGTACTTC. It codes for CASSQGTGNSDIQYF.

The chain carries TRBV29-1 and TRBJ2-3; weak D call: TRBD2 (7 bases). The CDR3 runs 13 residues. Germline V gives CDR1 SQVTM, CDR2 ANQGSEA. V was shortened by 7 bases and J by 0 bases, with 11 bases between the two germline ends. Written as DNA, the CDR3 is TGCAGCGGCGGGGGCCCTAGCACAGATACGCAGTATTTT. This codes for CSGGGPSTDTQYF.

This rearrangement joins TRBV10-3 to TRBJ1-4; TRBD1 is a possible D gene (6 bases). CDR3 length: 15 residues. CDR1 and CDR2 from the germline V gene are ENHRY and SYGVKD. V lost 0 bases, J lost 8 bases, and 13 bases lay in between. The CDR3 coding sequence is TGTGCCATCAGTGAGTCGAAACAGGGTCGCGAAAAACTGTTTTTT. Encoded protein: CAISESKQGREKLFF.

The gene calls are TRBV7-3 and TRBJ2-2, with 7 bases matching TRBD1. The V gene end was trimmed by 5 bases and the J gene end by 7 bases; junction bases not matched to a gene: 7. The CDR3 spans 14 residues. The germline gives CDR1 SGHTA, CDR2 FQGTGA. In nucleotides, the CDR3 is TGTGCCAGCAGCGTCACACAGGGGAGCGGGGAGCTGTTTTTT. Amino acid sequence: CASSVTQGSGELFF.

The chain links TRBV5-1 to TRBJ1-2; the match to TRBD1 covers 8 bases. Germline V CDR1 and CDR2: SGHRS, YFSETQ. V shed 0 bases and J 7 bases; nucleotides not matched to a gene: 5. This CDR3 is built from 14 residues. CDR3 in amino acids: CASSLDRGDVGYTF. The CDR3 DNA reads as TGCGCCAGCAGCTTGGACAGGGGGGATGTTGGCTACACCTTC. The complete variable domain, with remaining parts taken from reference TRBV5-1 and TRBJ1-2, reads KAGVTQTPRYLIKTRGQQVTLSCSPISGHRSVSWYQQTPGQGLQFLFEYFSETQRNKGNFPGRFSGRQFSNSRSEMNVSTLELGDSALYLCASSLDRGDVGYTFGSGTRLTVV.

On this clone: Germline and junction disagree at one end, which may indicate a read error. The CDR3 nucleotides read TGTTCCAGCAGCCTTCAGAACGCGCAGTACTTC. Its protein product is CSSSLQNAQYF. The gene calls are TRBV7-9 and TRBJ2-7, with D hard to call. This CDR3 is built from 11 residues. The germline V gene encodes CDR1 SEHNR and CDR2 FQNEAQ (reference sequence).

The gene calls are TRBV9 and TRBJ2-5; D is unclear. CDR1 and CDR2 (germline): SGDLS, YYNGEE. The length of the CDR3 is 13 residues. V lost 2 bases, J lost 2 bases, and 7 bases lay in between. This CDR3 reads CASSVSVQETQYF. The CDR3 DNA reads as TGTGCCAGCAGCGTCTCGGTACAAGAGACCCAGTACTTC. The full variable domain, rest sourced from reference TRBV9 and TRBJ2-5, is DSGVTQTPKHLITATGQRVTLRCSPRSGDLSVYWYQQSLDQGLQFLIQYYNGEERAKGNILERFSAQQFPDLHSELNLSSLELGDSALYFCASSVSVQETQYFGPGTRLLVL.

V and J are TRBV12-5 and TRBJ2-1; 10 bases agree with TRBD2. The CDR3 runs 16 residues. V was clipped by 3 bases and J by 7 bases; unmatched bases: 9. Per germline, CDR1 LGHNT and CDR2 FRNRAP. The CDR3 sequence is CASGFLLAGIGNEQFF. In DNA, the CDR3 is TGTGCTAGTGGTTTCCTACTAGCGGGGATCGGGAATGAGCAGTTCTTC. Full variable domain (outside the CDR3, taken from reference TRBV12-5 and TRBJ2-1): DARVTQTPRHKVTEMGQEVTMRCQPILGHNTVFWYRQTMMQGLELLAYFRNRAPLDDSGMPKDRFSAEMPDATLATLKIQPSEPRDSAVYFCASGFLLAGIGNEQFFGPGTRLTVL.

The rearrangement uses TRBV27 and TRBJ1-2, with D maybe TRBD1 (5 bases). Germline loops: CDR1 MNHEY, CDR2 SMNVEV (reference sequence). Trimming pared 6 bases from V and 4 bases from J, leaving 15 bases between. CDR3 size: 14 residues. The CDR3 loop reads CASSPRGGTYGYTF. CDR3 bases: TGTGCCAGCAGCCCCCGCGGGGGTACCTATGGCTACACCTTC.

The CDR3 spells CASSISGRVQETQYF. The CDR3 DNA follows: TGTGCCAGCAGTATAAGCGGGAGGGTACAAGAGACCCAGTACTTC. The V call is TRBV2, the J call TRBJ2-5, with 10 bases lining up with TRBD2. Germline values: CDR1 SNHLY, CDR2 FYNNEI. CDR3 length: 15 amino acids. With V trimmed by 5 bases and J by 2 bases, 5 bases remained unmatched.

This clone was picked up a small number of times. The chain combines TRBV7-2 with TRBJ2-1; tentative D call: TRBD2 (5 bases). V was cut by 4 bases and J by 0 bases, with 10 bases left in between. CDR1 SGHTA and CDR2 FQGNSA come from the germline V gene. The CDR3 runs to 15 residues. For the CDR3, the DNA is TGTGCCAGCAGCTATAGCGCGAGCTCCTACAATGAGCAGTTCTTC. Its translation: CASSYSASSYNEQFF.